This T cell receptor beta chain was profiled in a study of T cells in Graves' hyperthyroidism and ophthalmopathy. Findings and caveats of the study: Blood also held most thyroid clonotypes expanded beyond 0.001. In the analysis, a 13 V-J model separated ophthalmopathy from stable hyperthyroidism.

Amplified regions were TCR beta CDR3 sequences from RNA transcripts. RT-PCR in the first round (using the HTBI primer set) targeted the TCR CDR3. MiXCR was run by TCRdb on the multiplex PCR reads, yielding one entry per CDR3 protein. In the table there are approximately 610,000 distinct CDR3 sequences, roughly 14% of which are singletons. Enrolled ophthalmopathy patients presented with a Clinical Activity Score of at least 3, a NOSPECS grade of at least 4, and disease duration under 3 months. The CDR3 length is 15 residues. V shed 4 bases and J shed 0 bases, with 13 bases lying between them. Per the germline V gene, CDR1 is MDHEN and CDR2 is SYDVKM. This clonotype was picked up many times. Its antigen is not identified.

This TCR was recovered from a woman aged 35 to 49 with Graves' ophthalmopathy. The chain joins TRBV28 to TRBJ2-7; D gene unclear. The source material was blood. The CDR3 DNA sequence: TGTGCCAGCAGTTCCGGACCGCCTAACTCCTACGAGCAGTACTTC. Translating it yields CASSSGPPNSYEQYF.